A selection of T cell receptor beta chains follows, all from one sample in a study of blood T cell repertoires in COVID-19. The repertoire was sequenced with immunoSEQ multiplex PCR; TCRdb's copy has only in-frame clones and lacks some. The repertoire has a few hundred thousand clones, approximately 87% of them found once; the top ten carry roughly 2%. The source material was PBMCs or T cells enriched from blood (not recorded which). The source of these receptors is a man in his forties in a cohort exposed to, infected with or recovered from COVID-19 (not recorded which). The CDR3 runs from the conserved cysteine through the conserved F or W.

18,TRBJ2-1,TRBV9,CASSPRGETSGRKGEQFF
12,TRBJ1-2,TRBV13,CASQWAGGGYTF
15,TRBJ1-2,TRBV5-6,CASSLGGTGSSGYTF
13,TRBJ1-1,TRBV30,CAWEPESNTEAFF
16,TRBJ1-2,TRBV28,CASSPLWGQVNYGYTF
14,TRBJ1-1,TRBV18,CASSDRDLNTEAFF
12,TRBJ2-3,TRBV10-1,CASSEGPDTQYF
15,TRBJ2-5,TRBV28,CASSSPSRHGGTQYF
15,TRBJ2-1,TRBV5-1,CASSLQREGGNEQFF
13,TRBJ1-3,TRBV10-3,CAIDSGPGNTIYF
16,TRBJ2-2,TRBV5-4,CASSLIAGSNTGELFF
16,TRBJ2-5,TRBV5-1,CASSFSVEGGGETQYF
14,TRBJ2-4,TRBV30,CAWSKGLVDNIQYF
18,TRBJ2-4,TRBV21-1,CASSKRAPDFKAKNIQYF
15,TRBJ2-3,TRBV5-8,CASSFGGAMGDTQYF
15,TRBJ1-1,TRBV5-1,CASSSTGGLNTEAFF
12,TRBJ2-3,TRBV4-1,CASSHNTDTQYF
14,TRBJ2-7,TRBV3-1/TRBV3-2,CASSRAGGTYEQYF
14,TRBJ1-5,TRBV9,CASSVFPGNQPQHF
13,TRBJ2-1,TRBV30,CAWSRSGAGEQFF
17,TRBJ1-3,TRBV5-1,CASSPQVLQGTANTIYF
14,TRBJ1-4,TRBV18,CASSPEESLEKLFF
16,TRBJ1-4,TRBV28,CASSLWQGTSNEKLFF
15,TRBJ2-3,TRBV27,CASSRPGVSTDTQYF
11,TRBJ1-3,TRBV10-3,CAISAGNTIYF
16,TRBJ2-4,TRBV19,CASKPKGGAAKNIQYF
17,TRBJ2-1,TRBV27,CASSLVSGVGSYNEQFF
16,TRBJ2-4,TRBV21-1,CASSPRGSYAKNIQYF
13,TRBJ2-5,TRBV6-5,CATRLAGGETQYF
16,TRBJ2-2,TRBV5-1,CASSQRGTGNTGELFF
14,TRBJ1-5,TRBV10-3,CAISEASLDQPQHF
17,TRBJ1-6,TRBV5-5,CASSLIRVGGAASPLHF
15,TRBJ1-2,TRBV18,CASSDSRGSNYGYTF
16,TRBJ2-1,TRBV24-1,CATSEPTSDRYNEQFF
14,TRBJ2-1,TRBV10-3,CAIKEDPSYNEQFF
16,TRBJ1-6,TRBV28,CASSLGGFRVNSPLHF